The T cell receptor beta chain under discussion was sequenced for a study of shared clonotypes between healthy human individuals. Germline CDR1 is MNHEY and CDR2 is SMNVEV (reference sequence). V was pared by 3 bases and J by 8 bases, with 8 bases of the junction left unmatched. There are 15 residues in the CDR3. Only in-frame clones appear in the TCRdb table, and some are missing; sequencing was by immunoSEQ multiplex PCR. The sample yields about 1.9 million clones, around 93% seen once. Study results and caveats: Non-shared clonotypes had lower generation probabilities than clonotypes shared by all four sorted-subset donors.

Cells designated naive CD8 were CD45RO-negative and were positively selected for CCR7, with terminally differentiated effector memory CD45RA+ cells excluded. On this clone itself: What it binds is unknown.

The sequence was obtained from a man between 18 and 29 years old in good health. Some clones in this sample may be carry-over from other donors' samples. The chain is built from TRBV27 and TRBJ2-1; 9 positions match TRBD2. Sequenced input: naive CD8+ T cells from PBMCs. This CDR3 is CASSFGPGTSYEQFF. The CDR3 nucleotides read TGTGCCAGCAGTTTCGGGCCGGGGACTAGCTATGAGCAGTTCTTC.